This T cell receptor beta chain appears in the sequencing data of a study of CD8 T cells in ankylosing spondylitis. General study points: The authors reported significant enrichment of disease-linked clones in matched ankylosing spondylitis synovial fluid. Previous work reported some of these motif variants in the synovial fluid and blood of reactive arthritis. Clones linked to the disease showed a CD8+ phenotype. They occurred at relatively low frequencies in peripheral blood. Blood of patients with ankylosing spondylitis appeared to be characterized by a TCR beta motif of 8 or 9 highly homologous variants.

This clonotype was seen many times. Its matching antigen is unknown. Libraries for TCR beta were made by quantitative 5'-RACE with molecular barcodes. MiXCR, run by TCRdb on the 5' RACE reads, gives a single entry per CDR3 protein. In the table there are 500,000 to 650,000 distinct CDR3 sequences, approximately 5% of which are singletons. V was trimmed by 1 base and J by 5 bases, leaving 13 bases between them. The V gene's germline CDR1 is SGHDT and CDR2 YYEEEE. The CDR3 totals 15 residues. The source of this sequence is a male donor with ankylosing spondylitis. V gene TRBV5-6 combines with J gene TRBJ2-1; D is uncertain. Sequencing used blood, either unsorted or a sorted T cell fraction (not recorded which). CDR3: CASSLSRIVNNEQFF. CDR3 coding DNA: TGTGCCAGCAGCTTGAGCAGAATCGTAAACAATGAGCAGTTCTTC.